The 17 T cell receptor beta chains below all came from one sample that was sequenced in a study of cytomegalovirus exposure and HLA in healthy donors. Assay: immunoSEQ multiplex PCR; the TCRdb copy retains only in-frame clones and omits some. The sample consists of around 98,000 clones, roughly 85% of them appearing once. The sequencing input was PBMCs. Source of these receptors: a woman aged 25 to 39 in good health and CMV-seronegative.

The chain recombines TRBV7-8 with TRBJ1-2; 10 bases agree with TRBD1. V was clipped by 5 bases and J by 4 bases; unmatched bases: 4. CDR3 size: 14 residues. From germline, CDR1 is SGHVS and CDR2 FQNEAQ. CDR3 region: CASSPGTGAYGYTF. In DNA form, the CDR3 reads TGTGCCAGCAGCCCCGGGACAGGGGCCTATGGCTACACCTTC.

This chain links TRBV13 with TRBJ1-2; D remains ambiguous. CDR1 and CDR2 (germline): PRHDT, FYEKMQ (reference sequence). Trimming pared 5 bases from V and 3 bases from J, leaving 7 bases between. The CDR3 extends over 12 amino acids. The DNA of the CDR3 is TGTGCCAGCAGCACCCAGGACTATGGCTACACCTTC. Amino acids: CASSTQDYGYTF.

The CDR3 DNA reads as TGTGCCAGCTCACCAGGGGGGTCCGGCGAGCAGTACTTC. Its protein is CASSPGGSGEQYF. V usage is TRBV18 and J usage is TRBJ2-7, with D possibly TRBD2 on 6 matching bases. Trimming took off 2 bases at V and 6 bases at J, with 11 bases between the two ends. The V gene's germline CDR1 is KGHSH and CDR2 LQKENI. The CDR3 length is 13 residues.

The V and J genes are TRBV5-6 and TRBJ2-3; 10 bases are shared with TRBD2. CDR3 length: 15 residues. Trimming cost V 0 bases and J 4 bases; bases outside gene matches: 2. CDR1 SGHDT and CDR2 YYEEEE come from the germline V gene. The CDR3 sequence is CASSLGLAGADTQYF. Written as DNA, the CDR3 is TGTGCCAGCAGCTTGGGCCTAGCGGGAGCAGATACGCAGTATTTT.

The rearrangement uses TRBV5-1 and TRBJ2-5; 7 bases fit TRBD1. J gave up 2 bases and V 4 bases, and 5 bases lay outside the gene matches. Germline V gene lookup returns CDR1 SGHRS and CDR2 YFSETQ. The CDR3 is 14 amino acids. The CDR3: CASSPGTVQETQYF. The CDR3 DNA is TGCGCCAGCAGCCCGGGGACAGTTCAAGAGACCCAGTACTTC.

This chain uses TRBV7-3 with TRBJ1-6; 10 nucleotides line up with TRBD1. From germline, CDR1 is SGHTA and CDR2 FQGTGA. The J segment lost 5 bases and the V segment lost 5 bases, leaving 3 bases of the junction unmatched. CDR3 size: 15 residues. CDR3 bases: TGTGCCAGCAGCACGGGACAGGGGAATAATTCACCCCTCCACTTT. Its translation is CASSTGQGNNSPLHF. Full variable domain (missing parts from reference TRBV7-3 and TRBJ1-6): GAGVSQTPSNKVTEKGKYVELRCDPISGHTALYWYRQSLGQGPEFLIYFQGTGAADDSGLPNDRFFAVRPEGSVSTLKIQRTERGDSAVYLCASSTGQGNNSPLHFGNGTRLTVT.

The chain is built from TRBV5-1 and TRBJ1-5; 7 nucleotides match TRBD1. Trimming cost V 2 bases and J 4 bases; bases outside gene matches: 6. The length of the CDR3 is 15 residues. CDR1 is SGHRS, CDR2 YFSETQ, per germline. In DNA form, the CDR3 reads TGCGCCAGCAGCTTAGGACAGGATAGGAATCAGCCCCAGCATTTT. Amino acid sequence: CASSLGQDRNQPQHF. Using reference TRBV5-1 and TRBJ1-5 for the parts outside the CDR3, the full variable domain is KAGVTQTPRYLIKTRGQQVTLSCSPISGHRSVSWYQQTPGQGLQFLFEYFSETQRNKGNFPGRFSGRQFSNSRSEMNVSTLELGDSALYLCASSLGQDRNQPQHFGDGTRLSIL.

The chain employs TRBV6-5 and TRBJ2-7, with D tentatively TRBD1 (5 bases). The germline gives CDR1 MNHEY, CDR2 SVGAGI. The V and J ends lost 7 bases and 7 bases respectively, with 17 bases between them. The CDR3 is 13 residues long. CDR3 loop: CASKQRGFGEQYF. CDR3 DNA: TGTGCCAGCAAACAAAGGGGTTTTGGGGAGCAGTACTTC.

The chain joins TRBV6-1 to TRBJ1-5, with 10 bases lining up with TRBD1. The CDR3 has 16 residues. Germline lookup yields CDR1 MNHNS and CDR2 SASEGT. V shed 1 base and J 3 bases; nucleotides not matched to a gene: 3. CDR3 region: CASSEGTGGHNQPQHF. The CDR3 bases are TGTGCCAGCAGTGAAGGGACAGGGGGTCACAATCAGCCCCAGCATTTT.

V usage is TRBV29-1 and J usage is TRBJ2-3, with D maybe TRBD1 (5 bases). Trimming removed 3 bases from V and 3 bases from J, with 10 bases in between. Looked up from germline, CDR1 is SQVTM and CDR2 is ANQGSEA. The CDR3 spans 13 residues. CDR3 residues: CSVDQGGTDTQYF. The DNA of the CDR3 is TGCAGCGTTGATCAGGGTGGGACAGATACGCAGTATTTT.

The chain links TRBV19 to TRBJ1-2, with 8 positions matching TRBD1. V lost 3 bases and J lost 4; bases outside the gene matches: 10. This CDR3 spans 16 amino acids. Germline-derived CDR1 and CDR2 are LNHDA and SQIVND (reference sequence). CDR3 sequence (DNA): TGTGCCAGTAGTATCCCGGAGGCAGGGGGCGGCTATGGCTACACCTTC. Amino acid sequence: CASSIPEAGGGYGYTF.

The chain couples TRBV27 to TRBJ1-6; D perhaps matches TRBD1 (6 bases). CDR1 is MNHEY, CDR2 SMNVEV, per germline (reference sequence). CDR3 length: 16 amino acids. Trimming shortened V by 3 bases and J by 11 bases, and 20 bases separated the two germline ends. The CDR3: CASSFFRGEGRTPLHF. CDR3 DNA: TGTGCCAGCAGTTTTTTCAGGGGTGAGGGTCGGACACCCCTCCACTTT.

The rearrangement uses TRBV7-9 and TRBJ2-3; D is perhaps TRBD2 (6 bases). The V gene lost 3 bases and the J gene lost 0 bases, with 7 bases spanning the gap. From germline, CDR1 is SEHNR and CDR2 FQNEAQ (reference sequence). The CDR3 covers 14 residues. In DNA, the CDR3 is TGTGCCAGCAGCTTGGGGACTAGCACAGATACGCAGTATTTT. It is translated as CASSLGTSTDTQYF.

V and J are TRBV4-1 and TRBJ2-5; possible D gene TRBD2, 5 bases. The CDR3 sequence is 17 residues long. Germline V CDR1 and CDR2: MGHRA, YSYEKL. V was shortened by 3 bases and J by 4 bases, with 21 bases between the two germline ends. The CDR3 here is CASSQHPVGVGVETQYF. The CDR3 region has the DNA TGCGCCAGCAGCCAGCACCCGGTCGGGGTGGGAGTAGAGACCCAGTACTTC.

This clone showed up just once. This sequence joins TRBV6-1 and TRBJ2-1, with 9 nucleotides matching TRBD2. The V segment lost 3 bases and the J segment 13 bases; nucleotides outside the gene matches: 7. The CDR3 runs to 13 residues. Germline assignment: CDR1 MNHNS and CDR2 SASEGT. The DNA for the CDR3 is TGTGCCAGCAGTGATTGGCGGGGGGGCGGCCAGTTCTTC. Translation: CASSDWRGGGQFF.

This clone was counted a single time. V gene TRBV6-1 combines with J gene TRBJ1-1; D not resolved. This CDR3 has 13 residues. Germline-derived CDR1 and CDR2 are MNHNS and SASEGT. V lost 10 bases to trimming and J lost 0 bases, with 12 bases between them. This chain's CDR3 is CATFPPLNTEAFF. CDR3 nucleotide sequence: TGTGCCACCTTCCCCCCCCTGAACACTGAAGCTTTCTTT.

The chain has TRBV7-3 and TRBJ2-3, with 7 positions matching TRBD2. The junction had 11 bases not matched to a gene; V was cut back by 5 bases and J by 6 bases. This CDR3 has 15 residues. CDR1 SGHTA and CDR2 FQGTGA come from the germline V gene. CDR3 sequence (DNA): TGTGCCAGCAGCCCCAGCGGGCGGGAGTACGATACGCAGTATTTT. Translation gives CASSPSGREYDTQYF.